The sequence of this T cell receptor (beta chain) was determined in a study of cytomegalovirus exposure and HLA in healthy donors. The PCR ran on 60 Vbeta and 13 Jbeta primers. Repertoires were generated with immunoSEQ multiplex PCR, while TCRdb's copy carries only in-frame clones and drops some. The sample lists around 130,000 clones, over 70% occurring once. In its sample, this clone was seen a few times. This CDR3 comprises 16 residues. The J segment lost 3 bases and the V segment lost 8 bases, leaving 14 bases of the junction unmatched. In germline, CDR1 is WNHNN, CDR2 SYGVQD (reference sequence).

The sequence was collected from a woman aged 60-75 years in good health and CMV-seropositive. The chain carries TRBV10-1 and TRBJ2-7, with 9 bases identical to TRBD2. The sequencing input was PBMCs. The CDR3 region has the DNA TGCGCCAGCGGAGGTGGAGTAGCGGGAGATTTCTACGAGCAGTACTTC. Amino acids: CASGGGVAGDFYEQYF.